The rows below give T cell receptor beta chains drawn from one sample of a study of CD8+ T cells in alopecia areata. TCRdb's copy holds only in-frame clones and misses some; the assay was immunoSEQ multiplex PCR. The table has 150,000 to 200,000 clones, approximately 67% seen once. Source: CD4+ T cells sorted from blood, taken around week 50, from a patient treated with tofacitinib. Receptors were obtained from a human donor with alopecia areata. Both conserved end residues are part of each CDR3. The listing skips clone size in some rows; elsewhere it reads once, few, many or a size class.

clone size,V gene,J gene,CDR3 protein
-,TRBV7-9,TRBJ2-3,CASSLHISGGAVADTQYF
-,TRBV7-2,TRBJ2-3,CASSSGLSWDTQYF
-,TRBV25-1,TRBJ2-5,CASPSQAGEYQETQYF
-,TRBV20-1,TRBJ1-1,CSAEQYTEAFF
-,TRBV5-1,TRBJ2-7,CASSLIPGQGYEQYF
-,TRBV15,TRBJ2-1,CATSTLNEQFF
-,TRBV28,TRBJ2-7,CASSLGTGNNEQYF
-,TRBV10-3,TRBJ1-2,CATARDSNYGYTF
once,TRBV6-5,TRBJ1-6,CASRDPSSPLHF
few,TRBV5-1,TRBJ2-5,CASSWGQGKETQYF
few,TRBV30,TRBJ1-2,CAWSRTDRPNYGYTF
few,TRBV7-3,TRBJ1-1,CASSSNMNTEAFF
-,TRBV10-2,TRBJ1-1,CASRINWENTEAFF
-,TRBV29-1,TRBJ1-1,CSVKRQGEDTEAFF
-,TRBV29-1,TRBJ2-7,CSAIDRSYEQYF
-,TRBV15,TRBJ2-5,CATSREVKVRGETQYF
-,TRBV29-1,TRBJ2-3,CSVTGRGTDTQYF
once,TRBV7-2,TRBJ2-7,CASSLVVAASYEQYF
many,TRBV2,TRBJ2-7,CASSRDRSYEQYF
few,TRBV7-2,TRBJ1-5,CASSKEGQHNQPQHF
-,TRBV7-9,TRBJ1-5,CASSLGVGHQPQHF
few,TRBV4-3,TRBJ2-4,CASSQGVLQANIQYF
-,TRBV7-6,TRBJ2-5,CASSSYDGEETQYF
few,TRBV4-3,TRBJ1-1,CASSQFTNTEAFF
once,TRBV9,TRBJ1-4,CASSVGPEEKLFF
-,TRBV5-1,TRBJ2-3,CASSLPTSGTTDTQYF
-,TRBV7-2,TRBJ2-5,CASSYSSGLARETQYF